This T cell receptor beta chain comes out of a study of cytomegalovirus exposure and HLA in healthy donors. V lost 5 bases to trimming and J lost 6 bases; unmatched junction nucleotides: 4. The CDR3 is 13 amino acids. From germline, CDR1 is LGHNA and CDR2 YNFKEQ. PCR employed 60 Vbeta and 13 Jbeta primers. Some clones are missing from TCRdb's copy, which holds only in-frame ones; the method was immunoSEQ multiplex PCR. Here the sample spans approximately 140,000 clones, 65% to 85% being singletons. Sequencing was done on a sample of PBMCs. This TCR was recovered from a woman younger than 30 in good health and CMV-seronegative. J is TRBJ1-2 and V is TRBV4-2; TRBD1 matches 9 bases. CDR3 DNA sequence: TGTGCCAGCAGCTCCCGGGACAGGGATGGCTACACCTTC. The encoded protein is CASSSRDRDGYTF.